This T cell receptor (beta chain) was obtained from a study of PD-1 blockade in classical Hodgkin lymphoma. Overall study: Every 2 weeks, patients got 3 mg/kg intravenous nivolumab. Whole-study findings and limits: While CD8+ TCR diversity did not rise significantly by C4D1, CD4+ TCR diversity did. Patients starting nivolumab under 1 year after ASCT were excluded. Differences between repertoires have undefined causes, possibly disease activity or prior therapy.

This table comes from immunoSEQ multiplex PCR, and its TCRdb copy is limited to in-frame clones, with some not included. The table shows under 45,000 clones, with roughly 70% occurring only once. Autologous stem cell transplantation was followed by relapse in every patient, and brentuximab vedotin exposure varied. On this clone itself: The target antigen is unknown.

Deletions cut 7 bases from V and 7 bases from J, with 17 bases between. This CDR3 contains 14 residues. The germline V gene encodes CDR1 MNHGY and CDR2 SVAAGI. The V gene is TRBV6-9, the J gene TRBJ1-5; D remains ambiguous. The clonotype originates from a human donor with classical Hodgkin lymphoma. Here the sequenced sample was peripheral blood mononuclear cells (PBMCs), taken at baseline. CDR3 sequence (DNA): TGTGCCAGCATCCCGGGCCCCACGCGGCAGCCCCAGCATTTT. Residues: CASIPGPTRQPQHF.